The clone carrying this TCR beta chain was seen more than once but under ten times. Its target is unknown. The entirety of the isolated RNA underwent reverse transcription, so expressed TCRB transcripts were sequenced. Naive, central memory and regulatory T cell samples produced a mean of roughly 3.5 million reads. Produced via immunoSEQ multiplex PCR; TCRdb's table is partial and in-frame only. Found here are 130,000 to 150,000 clones, about 13% of them singletons; the top ten hold 1% to 1.5%. This sample was taken from a study of beta chain features in type 1 diabetes. This CDR3 is 18 amino acids long. Per the germline V gene, CDR1 is SGHNT and CDR2 is YENEEA. Trimming pared 0 bases from V and 0 bases from J, leaving 12 bases between. The study, taken as a whole, reports: TCRB rearrangement may or may not be influenced by HLA type; here this remained unresolved. Significant though moderate, a shortening of TCRB CDR3s appeared in all four CD4+ subsets of Type 1 diabetes patients.

Sequenced input: central memory CD4+ T cells from blood. The receptor's source is a man between 18 and 29 years old with type 1 diabetes. This rearrangement joins TRBV11-3 to TRBJ2-6; no firm D call. CDR3 DNA: TGTGCCAGCAGCTTAGAATCTAGAACTACCTCTGGGGCCAACGTCCTGACTTTC. Encoded protein: CASSLESRTTSGANVLTF.